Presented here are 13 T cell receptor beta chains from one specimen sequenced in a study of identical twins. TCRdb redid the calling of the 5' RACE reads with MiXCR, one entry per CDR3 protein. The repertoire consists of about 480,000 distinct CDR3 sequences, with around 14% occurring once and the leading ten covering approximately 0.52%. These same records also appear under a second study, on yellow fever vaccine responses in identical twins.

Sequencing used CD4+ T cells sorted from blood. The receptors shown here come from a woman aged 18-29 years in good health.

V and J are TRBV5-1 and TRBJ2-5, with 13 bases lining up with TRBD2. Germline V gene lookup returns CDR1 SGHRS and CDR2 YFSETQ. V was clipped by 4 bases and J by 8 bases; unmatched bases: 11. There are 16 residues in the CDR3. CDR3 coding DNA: TGCGCCAGCAGCACCGGGACTAGCGGGGCAGCGGAAACCCAGTACTTC. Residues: CASSTGTSGAAETQYF.

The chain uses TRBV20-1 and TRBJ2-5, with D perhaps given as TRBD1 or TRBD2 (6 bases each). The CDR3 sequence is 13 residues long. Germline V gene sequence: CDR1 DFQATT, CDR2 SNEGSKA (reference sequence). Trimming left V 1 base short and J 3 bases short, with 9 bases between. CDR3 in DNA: TGCAGTGCTAGAGGGAGGGGGGAAGAGACCCAGTACTTC. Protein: CSARGRGEETQYF.

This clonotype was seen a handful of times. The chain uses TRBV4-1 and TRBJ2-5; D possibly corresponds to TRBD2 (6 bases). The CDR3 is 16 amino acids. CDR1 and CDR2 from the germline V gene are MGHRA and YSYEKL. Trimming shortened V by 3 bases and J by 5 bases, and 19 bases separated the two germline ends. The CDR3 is CASSQAGRSGVETQYF. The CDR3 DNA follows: TGCGCCAGCAGCCAGGCGGGGAGATCTGGGGTGGAGACCCAGTACTTC.

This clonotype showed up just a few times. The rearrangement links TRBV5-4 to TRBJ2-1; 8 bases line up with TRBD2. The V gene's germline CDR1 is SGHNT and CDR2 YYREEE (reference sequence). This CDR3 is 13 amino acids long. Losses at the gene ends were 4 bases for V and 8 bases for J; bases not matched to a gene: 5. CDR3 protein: CASSGTRVDEQFF. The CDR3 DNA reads TGTGCCAGCAGCGGGACTAGGGTGGATGAGCAGTTCTTC.

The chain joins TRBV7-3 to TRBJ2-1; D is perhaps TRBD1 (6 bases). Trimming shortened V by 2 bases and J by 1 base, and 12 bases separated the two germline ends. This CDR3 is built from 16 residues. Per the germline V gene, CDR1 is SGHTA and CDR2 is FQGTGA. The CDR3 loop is CASSLGYRASYNEQFF. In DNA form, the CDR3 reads TGTGCCAGCAGCTTAGGTTACAGGGCGTCCTACAATGAGCAGTTCTTC.

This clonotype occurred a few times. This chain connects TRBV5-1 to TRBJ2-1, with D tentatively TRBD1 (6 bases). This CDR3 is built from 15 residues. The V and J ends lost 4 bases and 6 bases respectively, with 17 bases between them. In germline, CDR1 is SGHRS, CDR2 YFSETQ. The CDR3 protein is CASSGQNRVGNEQFF. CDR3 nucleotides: TGCGCCAGCAGCGGGCAAAACAGGGTCGGCAATGAGCAGTTCTTC.

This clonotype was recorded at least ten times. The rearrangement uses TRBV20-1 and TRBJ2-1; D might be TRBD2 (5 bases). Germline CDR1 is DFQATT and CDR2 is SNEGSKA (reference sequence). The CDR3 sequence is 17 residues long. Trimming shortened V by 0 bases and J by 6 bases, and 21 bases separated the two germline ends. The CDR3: CSARDYLRALRGNEQFF. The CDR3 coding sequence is TGCAGTGCTAGAGACTACTTGCGGGCGCTTCGGGGCAATGAGCAGTTCTTC.

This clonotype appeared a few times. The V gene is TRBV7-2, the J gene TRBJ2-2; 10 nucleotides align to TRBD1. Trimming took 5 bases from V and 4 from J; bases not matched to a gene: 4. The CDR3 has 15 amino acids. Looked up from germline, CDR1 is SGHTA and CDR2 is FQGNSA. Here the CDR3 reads CASSRQGASTGELFF. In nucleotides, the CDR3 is TGTGCCAGCAGCCGACAGGGGGCCAGCACCGGGGAGCTGTTTTTT.

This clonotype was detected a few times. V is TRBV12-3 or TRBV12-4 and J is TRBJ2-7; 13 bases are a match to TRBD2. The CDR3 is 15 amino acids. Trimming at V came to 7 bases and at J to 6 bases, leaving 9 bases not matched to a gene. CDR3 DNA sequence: TGTGCCAGCACCGGACTAGCGGGGGTAGCTGGCGAGCAGTACTTC. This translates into CASTGLAGVAGEQYF.

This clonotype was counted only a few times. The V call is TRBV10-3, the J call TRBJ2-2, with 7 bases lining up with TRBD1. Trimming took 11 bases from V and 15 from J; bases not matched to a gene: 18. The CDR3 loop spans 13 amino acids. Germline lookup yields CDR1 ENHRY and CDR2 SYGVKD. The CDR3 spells CAGTPGQMGSLFF. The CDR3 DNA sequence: TGTGCCGGGACCCCGGGACAGATGGGCTCGTTGTTTTTT.

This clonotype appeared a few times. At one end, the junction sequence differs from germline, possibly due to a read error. CDR3 loop: CASSQDMASGTDTQYF. CDR3 coding DNA: TGCGCCAGCAGCCAAGACATGGCTAGCGGCACAGATACGCAGTATTTT. This rearrangement joins TRBV4-2 to TRBJ2-3; maybe TRBD2 (6 bases). The CDR3 totals 16 residues. The germline V gene encodes CDR1 LGHNA and CDR2 YNFKEQ.

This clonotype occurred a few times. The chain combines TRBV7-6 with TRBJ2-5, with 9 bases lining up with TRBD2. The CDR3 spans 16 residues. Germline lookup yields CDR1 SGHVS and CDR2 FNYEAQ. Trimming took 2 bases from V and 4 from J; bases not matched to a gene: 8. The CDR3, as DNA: TGTGCCAGCAGCTTACCACTGCGGGGGGGTGGAGAGACCCAGTACTTC. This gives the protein CASSLPLRGGGETQYF.

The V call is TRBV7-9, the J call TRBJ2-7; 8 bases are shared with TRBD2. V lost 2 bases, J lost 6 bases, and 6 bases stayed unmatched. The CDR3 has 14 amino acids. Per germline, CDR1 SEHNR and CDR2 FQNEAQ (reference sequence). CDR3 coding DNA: TGTGCCAGCAGCTTACGGGAGGGGTCGAGCGAGCAGTACTTC. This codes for CASSLREGSSEQYF.